The 7 T cell receptor beta chains in this list originate from one sample, sequenced in a study of T cells in Graves' hyperthyroidism and ophthalmopathy. Amplified TCR beta CDR3 regions derived from RNA transcripts. The HTBI primer set was used in a first-round RT-PCR of the TCR CDR3. MiXCR, applied by TCRdb to the multiplex PCR reads, yields one record per CDR3 protein. The sample lists around 690,000 distinct CDR3 sequences, about 20% occurring once. What was sequenced was blood. Receptors were obtained from a man younger than 45 with Graves' ophthalmopathy.

A few counts support this clonotype. This rearrangement joins TRBV6-2 or TRBV6-3 to TRBJ2-1; TRBD2 is a possible D gene (5 bases). The V gene's germline CDR1 is MNHEY and CDR2 SVGEGT. V lost 0 bases to trimming and J lost 2 bases, with 14 bases between them. The CDR3 contains 17 residues. The CDR3 protein is CASSYSTGGLAYNEQFF. The CDR3 DNA reads as TGTGCCAGCAGTTACTCCACCGGAGGATTGGCCTACAATGAGCAGTTCTTC.

A note on this clonotype: A much larger clone lies one base from this, so it may be a read error. Lacking the conserved final phenylalanine or tryptophan, this CDR3 likely reflects a read error. This rearrangement joins TRBV20-1 to TRBJ1-1; a weak D match, TRBD1 (5 bases). Per germline, CDR1 DFQATT and CDR2 SNEGSKA (reference sequence). Trimming took off 3 bases at V and 3 bases at J, with 17 bases between the two ends. This CDR3 has 15 amino acids. CDR3 DNA: TGCAGTGCTAGCCCATACAGACAGCCATACACTGAAGCTTTCCTT. It translates to CSASPYRQPYTEAFL.

V usage is TRBV28 and J usage is TRBJ1-4, with D unclear. Trimming took off 8 bases at V and 5 bases at J, with 6 bases between the two ends. Germline V CDR1 and CDR2: MDHEN, SYDVKM. The CDR3 length is 11 residues. The CDR3 is CASGVNEKLFF. CDR3 coding DNA: TGTGCCAGCGGGGTCAATGAAAAACTGTTTTTT. The complete variable domain, with remaining parts taken from reference TRBV28 and TRBJ1-4, reads DVKVTQSSRYLVKRTGEKVFLECVQDMDHENMFWYRQDPGLGLRLIYFSYDVKMKEKGDIPEGYSVSREKKERFSLILESASTNQTSMYLCASGVNEKLFFGSGTQLSVL.

V usage is TRBV20-1 and J usage is TRBJ2-1, with a weak D call TRBD2 (6 bases). Trimming took 3 bases from V and 0 from J, leaving 12 bases between them. Germline loops: CDR1 DFQATT, CDR2 SNEGSKA (reference sequence). The CDR3 loop spans 15 amino acids. The CDR3 loop reads CSASAGSSSYNEQFF. CDR3 nucleotides: TGCAGTGCTAGCGCCGGGAGTAGCTCCTACAATGAGCAGTTCTTC.

The rearrangement uses TRBV2 and TRBJ2-7; 11 positions agree with TRBD2. From germline, CDR1 is SNHLY and CDR2 FYNNEI. Trimming took 7 bases from V and 4 from J; bases not matched to a gene: 6. CDR3 size: 14 residues. In DNA form, the CDR3 reads TGTGCCAGCAATCGGCGGACTAGCGGGTACGAGCAGTACTTC. Its translation is CASNRRTSGYEQYF.

This clonotype was seen only a few times. The J gene is TRBJ2-6, the V gene TRBV20-1; tentatively, D is TRBD1 or TRBD2 (5 bases each). Germline V gene data show CDR1 as DFQATT and CDR2 as SNEGSKA (reference sequence). The CDR3 spans 15 residues. The germline V and J ends were trimmed by 6 bases and 3 bases, with 15 bases remaining between them. The CDR3 DNA follows: TGCAGTGCCAGGGCGGCGGGTTATGGGGCCAACGTCCTGACTTTC. Encoded protein: CSARAAGYGANVLTF.

This clonotype was counted a few times. The CDR3 coding sequence is TGTGCCAGCAGGGGCAGGGGGGGCAAAAACATTCAGTACTTC. Its translation is CASRGRGGKNIQYF. J is TRBJ2-4 and V is TRBV28, with D perhaps given as TRBD1 or TRBD2 (7 bases each). With 6 bases removed from V and 3 bases from J, the gap between germline ends came to 12 bases. This CDR3 is 14 amino acids long. Germline CDR1 reads MDHEN; CDR2 reads SYDVKM.